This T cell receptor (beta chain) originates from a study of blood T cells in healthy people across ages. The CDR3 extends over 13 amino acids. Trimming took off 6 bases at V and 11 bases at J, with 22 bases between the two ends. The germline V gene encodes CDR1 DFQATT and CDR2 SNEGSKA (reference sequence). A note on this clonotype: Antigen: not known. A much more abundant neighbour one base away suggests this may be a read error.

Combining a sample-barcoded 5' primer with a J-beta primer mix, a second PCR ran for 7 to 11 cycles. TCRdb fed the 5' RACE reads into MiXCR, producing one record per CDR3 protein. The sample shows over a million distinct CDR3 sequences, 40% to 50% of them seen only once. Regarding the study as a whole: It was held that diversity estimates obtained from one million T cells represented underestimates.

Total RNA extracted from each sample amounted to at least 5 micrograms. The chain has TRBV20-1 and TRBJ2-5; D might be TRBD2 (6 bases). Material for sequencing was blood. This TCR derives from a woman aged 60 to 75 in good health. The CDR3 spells CSADRLDGGEQYF. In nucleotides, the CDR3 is TGCAGTGCCGATAGACTAGATGGGGGTGAGCAGTACTTC.